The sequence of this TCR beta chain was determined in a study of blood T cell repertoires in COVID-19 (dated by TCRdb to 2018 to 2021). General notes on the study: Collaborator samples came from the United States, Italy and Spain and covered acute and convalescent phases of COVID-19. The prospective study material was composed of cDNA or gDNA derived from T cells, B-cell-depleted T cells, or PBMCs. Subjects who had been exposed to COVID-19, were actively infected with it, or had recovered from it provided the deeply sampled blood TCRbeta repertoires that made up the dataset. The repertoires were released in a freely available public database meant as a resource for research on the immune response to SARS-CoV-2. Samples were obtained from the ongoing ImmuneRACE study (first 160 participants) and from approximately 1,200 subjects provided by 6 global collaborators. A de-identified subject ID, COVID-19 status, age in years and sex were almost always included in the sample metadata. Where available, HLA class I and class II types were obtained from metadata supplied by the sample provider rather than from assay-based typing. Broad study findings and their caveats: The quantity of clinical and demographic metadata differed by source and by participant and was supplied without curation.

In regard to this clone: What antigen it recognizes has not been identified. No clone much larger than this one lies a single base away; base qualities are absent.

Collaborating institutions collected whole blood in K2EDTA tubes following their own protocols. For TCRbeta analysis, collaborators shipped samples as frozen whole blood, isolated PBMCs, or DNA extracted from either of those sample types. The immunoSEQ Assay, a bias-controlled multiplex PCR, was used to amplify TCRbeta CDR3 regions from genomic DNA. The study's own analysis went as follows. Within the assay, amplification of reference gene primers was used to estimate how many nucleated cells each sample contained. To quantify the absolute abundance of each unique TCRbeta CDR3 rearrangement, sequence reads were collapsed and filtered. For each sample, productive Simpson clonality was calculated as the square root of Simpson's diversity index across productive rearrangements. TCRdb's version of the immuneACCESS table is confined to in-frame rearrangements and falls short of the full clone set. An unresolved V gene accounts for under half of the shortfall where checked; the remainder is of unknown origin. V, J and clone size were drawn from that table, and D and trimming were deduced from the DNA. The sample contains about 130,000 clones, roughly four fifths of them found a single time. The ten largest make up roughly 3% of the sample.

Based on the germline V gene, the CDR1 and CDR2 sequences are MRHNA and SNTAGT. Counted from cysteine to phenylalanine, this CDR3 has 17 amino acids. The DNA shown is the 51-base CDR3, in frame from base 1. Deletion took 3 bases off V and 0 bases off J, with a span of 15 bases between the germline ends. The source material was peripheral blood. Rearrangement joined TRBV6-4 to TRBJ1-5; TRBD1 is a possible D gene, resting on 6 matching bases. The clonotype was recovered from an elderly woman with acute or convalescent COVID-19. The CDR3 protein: CASSETRIGGSNQPQHF. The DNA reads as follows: TGTGCCAGCAGTGAAACTAGGATAGGGGGTAGCAATCAGCCCCAGCATTTT.